One sample yielded the 30 T cell receptor beta chains listed below, sequenced in a study of human T cells and chemical hapten exposure. TCRdb fed the RACE reads into MiXCR, producing one record per CDR3 protein. The sample yields around 42,000 distinct CDR3 sequences, approximately 10% seen once. The time point: patch test 2, 6 weeks after DPC sensitization. Described treatment: therapeutic diphenylcyclopropenone sensitization with weekly scalp DPC. The authors' total RNA extraction used unfractionated whole blood. The specimen comprised whole blood, sampled in connection with sensitization to the hapten diphenylcyclopropenone (DPC). Receptors were obtained from a woman aged 25 to 39 with alopecia areata. Some clones in this sample may be carry-over from other donors' samples.

V is TRBV5-6 and J is TRBJ2-2; TRBD1 aligns across 11 bases. V lost 3 bases to trimming and J lost 7 bases; unmatched junction nucleotides: 14. The germline gives CDR1 SGHDT, CDR2 YYEEEE. The CDR3 totals 18 residues. The CDR3 is CASSSINAGTGGIGELFF. CDR3 DNA sequence: TGTGCCAGCAGCTCGATAAATGCCGGGACAGGGGGAATCGGGGAGCTGTTTTTT.

This clonotype occurred a few times. The rearrangement joins TRBV7-2 to TRBJ2-7; 14 bases align to TRBD2. CDR3 size: 15 residues. The ends lost 4 bases at V and 7 bases at J; junction bases unmatched: 6. Germline assignment: CDR1 SGHTA and CDR2 FQGNSA. The DNA for the CDR3 is TGTGCCAGCAGCTCACCGGGACTAGCGGGGGAAGAGCAGTACTTC. This encodes CASSSPGLAGEEQYF.

This clonotype appeared a single time. This rearrangement joins TRBV7-8 to TRBJ2-1; 8 positions match TRBD1. With V trimmed by 2 bases and J by 6 bases, 6 bases remained unmatched. Germline V gene lookup returns CDR1 SGHVS and CDR2 FQNEAQ. The CDR3 runs to 15 residues. The CDR3: CASSLPDREANEQFF. The CDR3 nucleotides read TGTGCCAGCAGCTTACCGGACAGGGAAGCCAATGAGCAGTTCTTC.

This clonotype was counted at least ten times. J is TRBJ2-2 and V is TRBV11-2; D call uncertain. Germline CDR1 reads SGHAT; CDR2 reads FQNNGV. This CDR3 has 11 amino acids. V lost 1 base and J 6 bases, leaving 0 bases between the germline ends. CDR3 sequence: CASSLAGELFF. The CDR3 DNA reads as TGTGCCAGCAGCTTAGCCGGGGAGCTGTTTTTT.

This clonotype was counted a few times. This chain joins TRBV6-1 and TRBJ2-7; D not resolved. V lost 2 bases and J 4 bases, leaving 15 bases between the germline ends. The CDR3 totals 15 residues. Germline CDR1 reads MNHNS; CDR2 reads SASEGT. In nucleotides, the CDR3 is TGTGCCAGCAGTGAATTAGAGTTACCCCTTTACGAGCAGTACTTC. This codes for CASSELELPLYEQYF.

The chain couples TRBV7-2 to TRBJ1-2; no firm D call. This CDR3 contains 13 residues. Looked up from germline, CDR1 is SGHTA and CDR2 is FQGNSA. V lost 5 bases, J lost 8 bases, and 15 bases lay in between. CDR3 in DNA: TGTGCCAGCAGCCCCGATGGGCCGGACGGCTACACCTTC. This encodes CASSPDGPDGYTF.

A few counts support this clonotype. The V gene is TRBV6-6, the J gene TRBJ2-7; weak D call: TRBD2 (6 bases). V shed 7 bases and J shed 2 bases, with 9 bases lying between them. The germline gives CDR1 MNHNY, CDR2 SVGAGI (reference sequence). The CDR3 totals 12 residues. CDR3 region: CASTGGTYEQYF. In DNA, the CDR3 is TGTGCCAGCACCGGGGGAACCTACGAGCAGTACTTC.

This clonotype was seen a few times. The chain carries TRBV5-1 and TRBJ1-2; a possible D gene is TRBD1 (6 bases). The CDR3 length is 17 residues. V was pared by 0 bases and J by 1 base, with 16 bases between. Germline V gene data show CDR1 as SGHRS and CDR2 as YFSETQ. CDR3 coding DNA: TGCGCCAGCAGCTTGGGGGCAGGGGCTGATTATAACTATGGCTACACCTTC. This gives the protein CASSLGAGADYNYGYTF.

This clonotype came up a few times. The CDR3 nucleotides read TGTGCCAGCAGTTTTTTAGGGGATGGCTACACCTTC. Residues: CASSFLGDGYTF. The V gene is TRBV6-5, the J gene TRBJ1-2, with a tentative D call TRBD1 (5 bases). This CDR3 has 12 amino acids. The germline gives CDR1 MNHEY, CDR2 SVGAGI. Deletions cut 4 bases from V and 6 bases from J, with 9 bases between.

This clonotype appeared many times. V is TRBV27 and J is TRBJ2-5, with D maybe TRBD1 (5 bases). Germline values: CDR1 MNHEY, CDR2 SMNVEV (reference sequence). The CDR3 is made up of 14 amino acids. V dropped 5 bases and J dropped 5 bases, with 15 bases sitting between them. CDR3 sequence reads: CASSADTLGETQYF. CDR3 bases: TGTGCCAGCAGTGCGGACACCCTGGGGGAGACCCAGTACTTC.

CDR3 sequence: CASGGLNQETQYF. CDR3 in DNA: TGTGCCAGCGGGGGACTAAACCAAGAGACCCAGTACTTC. The rearrangement joins TRBV28 to TRBJ2-5; TRBD2 agrees at 7 bases. The length of the CDR3 is 13 residues. Germline CDR1 reads MDHEN; CDR2 reads SYDVKM. Losses at the gene ends were 8 bases for V and 0 bases for J; bases not matched to a gene: 3. Full variable domain (remainder filled in from reference TRBV28 and TRBJ2-5): DVKVTQSSRYLVKRTGEKVFLECVQDMDHENMFWYRQDPGLGLRLIYFSYDVKMKEKGDIPEGYSVSREKKERFSLILESASTNQTSMYLCASGGLNQETQYFGPGTRLLVL.

This clonotype was observed a handful of times. V usage is TRBV2 and J usage is TRBJ2-7, with 7 nucleotides matching TRBD1. This CDR3 is 14 amino acids long. Germline-derived CDR1 and CDR2 are SNHLY and FYNNEI. V lost 4 bases, J lost 2 bases, and 5 bases stayed unmatched. CDR3 sequence reads: CASSGVGGPYEQYF. CDR3 coding DNA: TGTGCCAGCAGTGGCGTAGGGGGCCCCTACGAGCAGTACTTC.

This clonotype turned up a few times. V is TRBV7-9 and J is TRBJ1-1; 7 nucleotides align to TRBD1. Germline CDR1 is SEHNR and CDR2 is FQNEAQ (reference sequence). This CDR3 comprises 15 residues. J lost 3 bases, V lost 2 bases, and 6 bases had no gene match. CDR3 loop: CASSLRSGGDTEAFF. The CDR3, as DNA: TGTGCCAGCAGCTTAAGGTCAGGGGGGGACACTGAAGCTTTCTTT.

This clonotype was detected only a few times. V is TRBV12-3 or TRBV12-4 and J is TRBJ2-7; D remains unclear. The length of the CDR3 is 12 residues. The V gene lost 5 bases and the J gene lost 3 bases, with 8 bases spanning the gap. The CDR3 region is CASSPQGYEQYF. Here the CDR3 DNA reads TGTGCCAGCAGTCCCCAAGGCTACGAGCAGTACTTC.

This clonotype was observed a handful of times. The chain recombines TRBV29-1 with TRBJ2-3; no reliable D call. The CDR3 covers 11 residues. The germline CDR1 and CDR2 sequences are SQVTM and ANQGSEA. The V and J ends lost 4 bases and 6 bases respectively, with 8 bases between them. The CDR3 protein is CSVVGLDTQYF. DNA of the CDR3: TGCAGCGTTGTGGGCCTTGATACGCAGTATTTT.

This clonotype was detected ten times or more. The DNA for the CDR3 is TGTGCCAGCAGCTTGACTAGCGGGGGCCCGACCTACGAGCAGTACTTC. Translated: CASSLTSGGPTYEQYF. This chain links TRBV7-9 with TRBJ2-7, with TRBD2 identical over 12 bases. Germline loops: CDR1 SEHNR, CDR2 FQNEAQ (reference sequence). This CDR3 spans 16 amino acids. Trimming took 3 bases from V and 2 from J; bases not matched to a gene: 5.

This chain uses TRBV19 with TRBJ2-1; 7 nucleotides line up with TRBD1. This CDR3 spans 16 amino acids. Trimming removed 0 bases from V and 2 bases from J; junction bases left unmatched: 4. Germline V lookup: CDR1 LNHDA, CDR2 SQIVND (reference sequence). CDR3 protein: CASSIDAGGAYNEQFF. In DNA form, the CDR3 reads TGTGCCAGTAGTATAGATGCAGGGGGTGCCTACAATGAGCAGTTCTTC.

This clonotype was picked up many times. This sequence joins TRBV19 and TRBJ1-5; TRBD1 aligns across 9 bases. In germline, CDR1 is LNHDA, CDR2 SQIVND (reference sequence). This CDR3 is 15 amino acids long. V lost 5 bases and J lost 6; bases outside the gene matches: 8. CDR3 residues: CASSYGGTGIQPQHF. As DNA, the CDR3 is TGTGCCAGTAGTTATGGCGGGACAGGGATTCAGCCCCAGCATTTT.

This clonotype was picked up many times. The rearrangement uses TRBV2 and TRBJ2-3, with 11 bases fitting TRBD2. The CDR3 spans 16 residues. Germline CDR1 and CDR2: SNHLY and FYNNEI. V lost 4 bases, J lost 3 bases, and 6 bases stayed unmatched. The chain's CDR3 is CASSAQLAGETDTQYF. The CDR3 DNA sequence: TGTGCCAGCAGTGCCCAACTAGCGGGGGAAACAGATACGCAGTATTTT.

This clonotype has more than one count but fewer than ten. The chain joins TRBV2 to TRBJ2-2; 9 nucleotides match TRBD2. V trimming: 11 bases; J trimming: 6 bases; junction bases outside the gene matches: 7. Germline assignment: CDR1 SNHLY and CDR2 FYNNEI. The CDR3 consists of 13 residues. CDR3 region: CAGAGLAPGELFF. CDR3 coding DNA: TGTGCCGGGGCGGGACTAGCCCCCGGGGAGCTGTTTTTT.

This rearrangement joins TRBV2 to TRBJ1-1; D unresolved. Germline V CDR1 and CDR2: SNHLY, FYNNEI. V was cut by 6 bases and J by 5 bases, with 10 bases left in between. The CDR3 contains 12 residues. The CDR3 DNA is TGTGCCAGCAGGGTGGGGTGGACTGAAGCTTTCTTT. Its translation: CASRVGWTEAFF.

In this sample, this clonotype turned up a few times. The CDR3 nucleotides read TGCGCCAGCAGCCGAGACCTAGGGTCCTACAATGAGCAGTTCTTC. It yields the protein CASSRDLGSYNEQFF. V gene TRBV4-1 combines with J gene TRBJ2-1; no clear D gene. The CDR3 spans 15 residues. Germline V gene lookup returns CDR1 MGHRA and CDR2 YSYEKL. V lost 4 bases and J lost 1, with 11 bases in between.

This chain links TRBV29-1 with TRBJ1-2; 7 positions agree with TRBD1. The CDR3 has 13 amino acids. Germline V lookup: CDR1 SQVTM, CDR2 ANQGSEA. Trimming at V came to 6 bases and at J to 2 bases, leaving 6 bases not matched to a gene. CDR3 residues: CSVRDSWNYGYTF. The CDR3 nucleotides are TGCAGCGTGCGGGACAGCTGGAACTATGGCTACACCTTC.

This clonotype was counted between two and nine times. The chain joins TRBV12-3 or TRBV12-4 to TRBJ2-7; 8 bases are shared with TRBD2. The CDR3 covers 13 residues. V lost 8 bases, J lost 7 bases, and 10 bases stayed unmatched. Written as DNA, the CDR3 is TGTGCCAGCCGCGGCGGGGGGCCGAAGGAGCAGTACTTC. This gives the protein CASRGGGPKEQYF.

This clonotype has only a few counts. The rearrangement uses TRBV10-2 and TRBJ1-2, with TRBD1 identical over 8 bases. The V gene's germline CDR1 is WSHSY and CDR2 SAAADI. J gave up 7 bases and V 2 bases, and 9 bases lay outside the gene matches. This CDR3 spans 15 amino acids. CDR3 DNA sequence: TGCGCCAGCAGTGAGGCGAGAACGGGGACAGGTGGCTACACCTTC. Translating it yields CASSEARTGTGGYTF.

This clonotype was seen more than once but under ten times. The chain employs TRBV19 and TRBJ2-5, with D unclear. V gave up 5 bases and J gave up 8 bases, with 12 bases separating them. Germline V gene lookup returns CDR1 LNHDA and CDR2 SQIVND (reference sequence). CDR3 length equals 12 residues. The CDR3 nucleotides are TGTGCCAGTAGTGTTTGCGCGCCTACCCAGTACTTC. Translated, it gives CASSVCAPTQYF.

This clonotype turned up a few times. This chain connects TRBV12-3 or TRBV12-4 to TRBJ1-1; possibly TRBD1 for D (5 bases). The CDR3 is 14 amino acids. V gave up 3 bases and J gave up 4 bases, with 12 bases separating them. CDR3 bases: TGTGCCAGCAGTTTGCGGCAGGGAGTCACTGAAGCTTTCTTT. Amino acid sequence: CASSLRQGVTEAFF.

This clonotype was seen a handful of times. The V gene is TRBV5-4, the J gene TRBJ1-1, with D unclear. Germline CDR1 and CDR2: SGHNT and YYREEE (reference sequence). Trimming removed 0 bases at V and 2 bases at J, with 5 bases between. This CDR3 comprises 13 residues. The CDR3 region is CASSLVSNTEAFF. In nucleotides, the CDR3 is TGTGCCAGCAGCTTGGTGTCTAACACTGAAGCTTTCTTT. The entire variable domain, with the rest obtained from reference TRBV5-4 and TRBJ1-1, is as follows: ETGVTQSPTHLIKTRGQQVTLRCSSQSGHNTVSWYQQALGQGPQFIFQYYREEENGRGNFPPRFSGLQFPNYSSELNVNALELDDSALYLCASSLVSNTEAFFGQGTRLTVV.

This clonotype was observed many times. The chain joins TRBV6-2 or TRBV6-3 to TRBJ2-5; 9 bases line up with TRBD1. V gave up 5 bases and J gave up 1 base; unmatched junction bases: 8. Germline loops: CDR1 MNHEY, CDR2 SVGEGT. There are 16 residues in the CDR3. The CDR3 DNA follows: TGTGCCAGCAGTACAGGACAGGGGTTCACCCAAGAGACCCAGTACTTC. The encoded protein is CASSTGQGFTQETQYF.

This clonotype was detected many times. V usage is TRBV7-6 and J usage is TRBJ2-1, with 15 bases that match TRBD2. The CDR3 runs 18 residues. Trimming removed 5 bases from V and 9 bases from J; junction bases left unmatched: 14. Per germline, CDR1 SGHVS and CDR2 FNYEAQ. The CDR3 spells CASSPWTSGGAPLGEQFF. In nucleotides, the CDR3 is TGTGCCAGCAGCCCCTGGACTAGCGGGGGGGCCCCACTGGGTGAGCAGTTCTTC.